Sequencing of this T cell receptor (beta chain) was carried out in a study of blood T cell repertoires in COVID-19. Overall study: Sources were T cells, B-cell-depleted T cells, or PBMCs; the material itself was cDNA or gDNA.

Only a few counts were recorded for this clone. Cohorts were based on clinical histories the participants reported. The assay was immunoSEQ multiplex PCR, and TCRdb's table has in-frame clones only and misses some. Here the sample spans some 220,000 clones, more than 80% being singletons. Germline-derived CDR1 and CDR2 are SGHTA and FQGNSA. V was pared by 4 bases and J by 10 bases, with 9 bases of the junction left unmatched. This CDR3 contains 15 residues. Sequences were obtained from PBMCs or T cells enriched from blood (not recorded which). The chain is built from TRBV7-2 and TRBJ1-6; 8 nucleotides agree with TRBD1. The TCR originated in a woman in her late teens or twenties in a cohort exposed to, infected with or recovered from COVID-19 (not recorded which). CDR3: CASSSDRGKFSPLHF. For the CDR3, the DNA is TGTGCCAGCAGCTCAGACAGGGGAAAGTTCTCACCCCTCCACTTT.